The following is a T cell receptor beta chain sequence with its context. The sample comes from a study of blood T cell repertoires in COVID-19. Method: immunoSEQ multiplex PCR; TCRdb's copy keeps in-frame clones and lacks some. The sample lists more than 250,000 clones; around 89% were seen once. The Seattle patients joined while their infection was active and were tracked longitudinally afterward. The CDR3 has 14 residues. The V gene's germline CDR1 is SGHTA and CDR2 FQGTGA. The V gene lost 6 bases and the J gene lost 0 bases, with 11 bases spanning the gap. The J gene is TRBJ1-1, the V gene TRBV7-3; D uncertain. Specimen: peripheral blood. This clonotype was obtained from a woman aged 45 to 65 with COVID-19, enrolled during active disease. The CDR3 is CASSSESMNTEAFF. The CDR3, as DNA: TGTGCCAGCAGTTCAGAATCCATGAACACTGAAGCTTTCTTT.